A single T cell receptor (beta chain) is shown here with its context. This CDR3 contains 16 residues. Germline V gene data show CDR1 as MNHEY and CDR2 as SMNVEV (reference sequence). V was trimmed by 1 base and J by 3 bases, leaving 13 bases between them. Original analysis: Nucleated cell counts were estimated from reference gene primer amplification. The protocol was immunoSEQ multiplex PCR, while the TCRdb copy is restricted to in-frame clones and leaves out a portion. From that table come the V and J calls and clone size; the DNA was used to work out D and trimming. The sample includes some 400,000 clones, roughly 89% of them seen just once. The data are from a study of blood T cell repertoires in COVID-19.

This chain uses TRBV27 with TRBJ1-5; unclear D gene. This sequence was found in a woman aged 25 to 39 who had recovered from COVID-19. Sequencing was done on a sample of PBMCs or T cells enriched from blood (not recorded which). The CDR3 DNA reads TGTGCCAGCAGTTTATTTTGGACTGTACCCAATCAGCCCCAGCATTTT. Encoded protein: CASSLFWTVPNQPQHF.